The rows below give T cell receptor beta chains drawn from one sample of a study of PD-L1 blockade in urothelial cancer. TCRdb's copy holds only in-frame clones and misses some; the assay was immunoSEQ multiplex PCR. The repertoire holds some 32,000 clones, with roughly 84% as singletons. This sample comprised PBMCs, obtained around atezolizumab (anti-PD-L1) treatment. The receptors originated from a man in his sixties with urothelial cancer. CDR3s include the opening cysteine and the closing phenylalanine or tryptophan. Each record gives: V gene, D gene, clone size, J gene, CDR3 DNA, CDR3 protein. D genes are given only for firm matches. Size tells how often a clone was seen (once, few, many) or the class of an expanded clone, and some rows leave it out.

V: TRBV5-4
D: -
size: -
J: TRBJ1-1
DNA: TGTGCCAGCAGCTTGGATCGGAACACTGAAGCTTTCTTT
CDR3: CASSLDRNTEAFF

V: TRBV5-5
D: TRBD1
size: -
J: TRBJ2-5
DNA: TGTGCCAGCAGCTTAGGGGGCCAGAGAGAGACCCAGTACTTC
CDR3: CASSLGGQRETQYF

V: TRBV4-3
D: TRBD2
size: -
J: TRBJ2-1
DNA: TGCGCCAGCAGCCAAGATTTACTAGCGGGGGGAGTTGGCGTGTACAATGAGCAGTTCTTC
CDR3: CASSQDLLAGGVGVYNEQFF

V: TRBV4-1
D: TRBD2
size: once
J: TRBJ2-1
DNA: TGCGCCAGCAGCCAAGACGGGGGGAGGTCGGGGCAGTTCTTC
CDR3: CASSQDGGRSGQFF

V: TRBV6-4
D: TRBD2
size: -
J: TRBJ2-3
DNA: TGTGCCAGCAGTCCGGGGGGTGTGGAGGTGACGCAGTATTTT
CDR3: CASSPGGVEVTQYF

V: TRBV18
D: TRBD1
size: -
J: TRBJ2-2
DNA: TGTGCCAGCTCATCGGGACAGGCGAACACCGGGGAGCTGTTTTTT
CDR3: CASSSGQANTGELFF

V: TRBV18
D: TRBD2
size: -
J: TRBJ2-3
DNA: TGTGCCAGCTCACCACGTGCGGGGGGGCGCACAGATACGCAGTATTTT
CDR3: CASSPRAGGRTDTQYF

V: TRBV11-2
D: -
size: -
J: TRBJ1-1
DNA: TGTGCCAGCAGCTTAGGCAGGGTGAACACTGAAGCTTTCTTT
CDR3: CASSLGRVNTEAFF

V: TRBV6-5
D: -
size: -
J: TRBJ1-2
DNA: TGTGCCAGCAGCCCCGGTAGTGACTATGGCTACACCTTC
CDR3: CASSPGSDYGYTF

V: TRBV7-2
D: TRBD2
size: -
J: TRBJ2-7
DNA: TGTGCCAGCAGCTTAATACTAGCGGGGGGGCCCTACGAGCAGTACTTC
CDR3: CASSLILAGGPYEQYF

V: TRBV2
D: -
size: few
J: TRBJ1-1
DNA: TGTGCCAGCAGACCGACACACAACACTGAAGCTTTCTTT
CDR3: CASRPTHNTEAFF

V: TRBV12-5
D: TRBD2
size: few
J: TRBJ2-5
DNA: TGTGCTAGTGGCCCGACTAGCGGGAGGGAAGAGACCCAGTACTTC
CDR3: CASGPTSGREETQYF

V: TRBV11-1
D: -
size: -
J: TRBJ2-7
DNA: TGTGCCAGCAGCCCAGGGCCGGCGCAGTACTTC
CDR3: CASSPGPAQYF

V: TRBV5-5
D: -
size: -
J: TRBJ1-5
DNA: TGTGCCAGCAGCTTGTTCGATTTCCCTAATCGTCCCCAGCATTTT
CDR3: CASSLFDFPNRPQHF

V: TRBV5-1
D: -
size: once
J: TRBJ2-3
DNA: TGCGCCAGCAGAAACGCCGCGATCGGCACAGATACGCAGTATTTT
CDR3: CASRNAAIGTDTQYF

V: TRBV29-1
D: TRBD1
size: -
J: TRBJ2-7
DNA: TGCAGCGTTGAAAGGGACAGGGGGAACGAGCAGTACTTC
CDR3: CSVERDRGNEQYF

V: TRBV4-3
D: TRBD2
size: -
J: TRBJ2-1
DNA: TGCGCCAGCAGCCATGGTGTCCTAGCGGGGAATGAGCAGTTCTTC
CDR3: CASSHGVLAGNEQFF

V: TRBV16
D: TRBD2
size: medium-sized
J: TRBJ2-7
DNA: TGTGCCAGCAGCCACGGGACTAAGGGCGAGCAGTACTTC
CDR3: CASSHGTKGEQYF

V: TRBV29-1
D: -
size: -
J: TRBJ2-2
DNA: TGCAGCGTTGATATGGGAGCAGGGAACACCGGGGAGCTGTTTTTT
CDR3: CSVDMGAGNTGELFF

V: TRBV5-1
D: TRBD1
size: -
J: TRBJ2-3
DNA: TGCGCCAGCAGCTCGCGGATTACAGGGGGCGCAGATACGCAGTATTTT
CDR3: CASSSRITGGADTQYF

V: TRBV4-1
D: -
size: -
J: TRBJ2-1
DNA: TGCGCCAGCAGCCAGGAGAACAATGAGCAGTTCTTC
CDR3: CASSQENNEQFF

V: TRBV6-5
D: -
size: few
J: TRBJ1-5
DNA: TGTGCCAGCAGGACAGGACGTAGCAATCAGCCCCAGCATTTT
CDR3: CASRTGRSNQPQHF

V: TRBV6-6
D: TRBD1
size: -
J: TRBJ2-3
DNA: TGTGCCAGCAGTCCCAGGGGGACAGATACGCAGTATTTT
CDR3: CASSPRGTDTQYF

V: TRBV4-3
D: TRBD1
size: -
J: TRBJ1-2
DNA: TGCGCCAGCAGCCAAGATCGGCAGGGGGCAGAATTATGGGGCTACACCTTC
CDR3: CASSQDRQGAELWGYTF

V: TRBV7-3
D: TRBD2
size: few
J: TRBJ2-1
DNA: TGTGCCAGCAGCGCAGGACTAGCTCGGGCCAATGAGCAGTTCTTC
CDR3: CASSAGLARANEQFF

V: TRBV7-9
D: -
size: -
J: TRBJ2-1
DNA: TGTGCCAGCAGCACAACCTTGGACAATGAGCAGTTCTTC
CDR3: CASSTTLDNEQFF

V: TRBV21-1
D: -
size: once
J: TRBJ1-4
DNA: TGTGCCAGCATCTCCGGGGACAGGGCTCGCCCAACTAATGAAAAACTGTTTTTT
CDR3: CASISGDRARPTNEKLFF

V: TRBV5-4
D: TRBD2
size: -
J: TRBJ2-7
DNA: TGTGCCAGCAGCTTGTCTAGCGGGGGGCCGACATACTACGAGCAGTACTTC
CDR3: CASSLSSGGPTYYEQYF

V: TRBV6-1
D: TRBD1
size: -
J: TRBJ2-7
DNA: TGTGCCAGCAGGGGGACAGGGAAACTCTCCTACGAGCAGTACTTC
CDR3: CASRGTGKLSYEQYF

V: TRBV4-1
D: TRBD1
size: -
J: TRBJ1-2
DNA: TGCGCCAGCAGCCAAGATCGGACAGGGTCTGGCTACACCTTC
CDR3: CASSQDRTGSGYTF

V: TRBV6-4
D: TRBD2
size: -
J: TRBJ2-1
DNA: TGTGCCAGCAGTGACTCGACTAGCGGGAGCAATGAGCAGTTCTTC
CDR3: CASSDSTSGSNEQFF

V: TRBV30
D: -
size: -
J: TRBJ2-3
DNA: TGTGCCTGGAGTAGCGGGCCGGGTGAGGATACGCAGTATTTT
CDR3: CAWSSGPGEDTQYF

V: TRBV6-1
D: -
size: -
J: TRBJ1-2
DNA: TGTGCCAGCAGTGAGGGAAGGGGGACCGATGGCTACACCTTC
CDR3: CASSEGRGTDGYTF

V: TRBV27
D: TRBD1
size: -
J: TRBJ2-7
DNA: TGTGCCAGCAGCTCTTGGGACAGATACGAGCAGTACTTC
CDR3: CASSSWDRYEQYF

V: TRBV29-1
D: TRBD2
size: -
J: TRBJ2-1
DNA: TGCAGCGTGGGGGCGGTAGCGGGAGGTCCCTACAATGAGCAGTTCTTC
CDR3: CSVGAVAGGPYNEQFF

V: TRBV11-2
D: TRBD1
size: -
J: TRBJ2-7
DNA: TGTGCCAGCAGCATGAAGGGGACAGGGGGCCGCGAGCAGTACTTC
CDR3: CASSMKGTGGREQYF

V: TRBV6-1
D: -
size: few
J: TRBJ1-2
DNA: TGTGCCAGCCTCCTGACTTCAGGGGTTCGTGGCTACACCTTC
CDR3: CASLLTSGVRGYTF